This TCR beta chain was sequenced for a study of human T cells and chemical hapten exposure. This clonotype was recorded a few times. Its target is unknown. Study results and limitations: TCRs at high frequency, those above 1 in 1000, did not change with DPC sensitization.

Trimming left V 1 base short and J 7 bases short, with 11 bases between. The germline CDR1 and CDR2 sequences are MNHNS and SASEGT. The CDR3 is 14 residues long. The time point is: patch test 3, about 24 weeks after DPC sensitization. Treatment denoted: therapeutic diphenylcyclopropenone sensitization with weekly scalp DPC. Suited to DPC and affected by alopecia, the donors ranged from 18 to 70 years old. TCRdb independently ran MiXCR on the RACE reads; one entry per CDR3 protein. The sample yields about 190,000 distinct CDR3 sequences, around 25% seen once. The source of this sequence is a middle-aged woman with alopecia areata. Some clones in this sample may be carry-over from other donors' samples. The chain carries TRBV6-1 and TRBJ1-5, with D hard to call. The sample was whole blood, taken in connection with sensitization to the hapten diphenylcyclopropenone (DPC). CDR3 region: CASSEGPARQPQHF. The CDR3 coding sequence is TGTGCCAGCAGTGAAGGTCCGGCCCGACAGCCCCAGCATTTT.